This is a list of T cell receptor beta chains from one sample in a study of spatial heterogeneity in lung cancer. TCRdb recomputed calls from the 5' RACE reads with MiXCR, one row per CDR3 protein. The sample has 95,000 to 130,000 distinct CDR3 sequences; 9% to 15% are singletons. Material: PBMCs, obtained at follow-up. Every receptor here comes from a male donor with early-stage non-small cell lung cancer. Each CDR3 is given with its conserved first and last residue. A D gene is named only where the DNA matches it firmly. Only part of the rows carry a size: once, few, many, or a class if the clone is expanded.

>NA|TRBJ2-5|TRBV7-3|many
CASSLRAGGGETQYF
TGTGCCAGCAGCTTACGGGCAGGGGGAGGAGAGACCCAGTACTTC
>TRBD2|TRBJ2-3|TRBV7-2|few
CASTGGERGARIYTQYF
TGTGCCAGCACCGGAGGGGAGCGGGGGGCAAGGATTTATACGCAGTATTTT
>TRBD2|TRBJ2-7|TRBV7-3|many
CASSLQAGGYEQYF
TGTGCCAGCAGCTTACAAGCGGGGGGCTACGAGCAGTACTTC
>NA|TRBJ1-5|TRBV28|NA
CASSLGTPTYQPQHF
TGTGCCAGCAGTTTGGGGACTCCCACCTATCAGCCCCAGCATTTT
>NA|TRBJ2-5|TRBV10-3|NA
CAIRTSGGQETQYF
TGTGCCATCAGGACCTCCGGAGGACAAGAGACCCAGTACTTC
>NA|TRBJ2-5|TRBV5-1|NA
CASSLDQGPKETQYF
TGCGCCAGCAGCTTGGATCAGGGACCCAAGGAGACCCAGTACTTC
>NA|TRBJ1-4|TRBV20-1|NA
CSANRGAGEKLFF
TGCAGTGCTAATCGGGGGGCTGGTGAAAAACTGTTTTTT
>TRBD1|TRBJ1-1|TRBV3-1|NA
CASSPRDRGPGAFF
TGTGCCAGCAGCCCTAGGGACAGGGGGCCGGGAGCTTTCTTT
>NA|TRBJ2-6|TRBV11-3|few
CASGHPGVGANVLTF
TGTGCCAGCGGACACCCCGGGGTTGGGGCCAACGTCCTGACTTTC
>NA|TRBJ1-2|TRBV27|NA
CASSTGQRANYGYTF
TGTGCCAGCAGTACCGGACAGAGAGCTAACTATGGCTACACCTTC
>TRBD1|TRBJ1-2|TRBV7-9|many
CASSGQGFHYGYTF
TGTGCCAGCAGTGGACAGGGCTTTCACTATGGCTACACCTTC
>NA|TRBJ1-1|TRBV15|few
CATSKDPNFDTEAFF
TGTGCCACCAGCAAAGACCCCAACTTTGACACTGAAGCTTTCTTT
>NA|TRBJ1-2|TRBV30|NA
CAWRLGGVQGTYGYTF
TGTGCCTGGAGGCTAGGAGGGGTACAGGGAACCTATGGCTACACCTTC
>TRBD2|TRBJ2-1|TRBV20-1|NA
CSATWTSGGVEQFF
TGCAGTGCTACCTGGACTAGCGGGGGGGTTGAGCAGTTCTTC
>TRBD1|TRBJ1-2|TRBV20-1|NA
CSARETGGYGYTF
TGCAGTGCTAGAGAGACAGGGGGATATGGCTACACCTTC
>NA|TRBJ2-7|TRBV5-1|many
CASSLGQGGEQYF
TGCGCCAGCAGCTTGGGACAGGGAGGCGAGCAGTACTTC
>NA|TRBJ2-5|TRBV19|NA
CATHPGEVAETQYF
TGTGCCACCCACCCGGGTGAGGTGGCAGAGACCCAGTACTTC
>NA|TRBJ2-5|TRBV15|many
CATSTGEGAETQYF
TGTGCCACCAGCACAGGGGAGGGAGCAGAGACCCAGTACTTC
>NA|TRBJ2-7|TRBV11-2|NA
CASSSYRHKGSYEQYF
TGTGCCAGCAGCTCATACAGGCATAAGGGGTCCTACGAGCAGTACTTC
>NA|TRBJ1-5|TRBV20-1|few
CSARDLGNQPQHF
TGCAGTGCTAGAGATCTAGGGAATCAGCCCCAGCATTTT
>NA|TRBJ2-1|TRBV20-1|NA
CSAFRGSVSNEQFF
TGCAGTGCTTTCAGGGGTTCCGTCTCGAATGAGCAGTTCTTC
>TRBD1|TRBJ1-1|TRBV3-1|many
CASSLQGRDEAFF
TGTGCCAGCAGCCTACAGGGGCGGGATGAAGCTTTCTTT
>NA|TRBJ2-5|TRBV7-9|few
CASSLAESQETQYF
TGTGCCAGCAGCTTAGCAGAATCGCAAGAGACCCAGTACTTC
>NA|TRBJ2-3|TRBV7-8|many
CASSHRFSTDTQYF
TGTGCCAGCAGCCACCGATTTAGCACAGATACGCAGTATTTT
>NA|TRBJ2-1|TRBV20-1|NA
CSARPTLNEQFF
TGCAGTGCTAGGCCCACTCTCAATGAGCAGTTCTTC
>TRBD2|TRBJ2-1|TRBV7-2|many
CASRPGLAGYNEQFF
TGTGCCAGCAGACCTGGACTAGCGGGTTACAATGAGCAGTTCTTC
>TRBD1|TRBJ1-4|TRBV30|NA
CAWMRGRNEKLFF
TGTGCCTGGATGAGGGGGCGCAATGAAAAACTGTTTTTT
>TRBD2|TRBJ2-5|TRBV5-1|few
CASSRTRTSGLQETQYF
TGCGCCAGCAGCCGAACTCGGACTAGCGGACTTCAAGAGACCCAGTACTTC
>TRBD1|TRBJ1-2|TRBV29-1|NA
CSVELQGASYTF
TGCAGCGTTGAATTACAGGGGGCGAGCTACACCTTC
>NA|TRBJ2-1|TRBV7-8|NA
CASSGNRAFTILGQFF
TGTGCCAGCAGCGGGAACAGGGCATTTACAATATTGGGGCAGTTCTTC
>NA|TRBJ2-1|TRBV5-5|many
CASSLSTGVDEQFF
TGTGCCAGCAGCTTGTCGACAGGCGTTGATGAGCAGTTCTTC
>NA|TRBJ1-3|TRBV11-2|NA
CASSFTDSKAISGNTIYF
TGTGCCAGCAGCTTCACGGACAGTAAGGCCATCTCTGGAAACACCATATATTTT
>TRBD2|TRBJ2-5|TRBV7-9|few
CASSPETSGGLWETQYF
TGTGCCAGCAGCCCGGAGACTAGCGGGGGCCTATGGGAGACCCAGTACTTC
>TRBD2|TRBJ2-5|TRBV13|few
CASSPRGGHQETQYF
TGTGCCAGCAGCCCCCGGGGGGGCCACCAAGAGACCCAGTACTTC
>TRBD2|TRBJ2-7|TRBV9|NA
CASSPGVSGGQYEQYF
TGTGCCAGCAGCCCTGGGGTTAGCGGGGGCCAGTACGAGCAGTACTTC
>NA|TRBJ2-5|TRBV3-1|many
CASSQDPGVLKETQYF
TGTGCCAGCAGCCAAGATCCAGGCGTTCTTAAAGAGACCCAGTACTTC
>NA|TRBJ1-1|TRBV5-1|few
CASRRSNMNTEAFF
TGCGCCAGCAGAAGGAGCAACATGAACACTGAAGCTTTCTTT
>TRBD2|TRBJ2-3|TRBV20-1|NA
CSARVFSGGYTDTQYF
TGCAGTGCTAGAGTTTTTAGCGGGGGGTACACAGATACGCAGTATTTT
>NA|TRBJ2-7|TRBV7-2|NA
CASSRDQPYEQYF
TGTGCCAGCAGCCGGGACCAGCCCTACGAGCAGTACTTC
>NA|TRBJ1-3|TRBV5-1|NA
CASSLEAPGNTIYF
TGCGCCAGCAGCTTGGAGGCACCGGGGAACACCATATATTTT
>TRBD1|TRBJ1-4|TRBV20-1|many
CSASRQGAGEKLFF
TGCAGTGCTTCCCGACAGGGGGCCGGGGAAAAACTGTTTTTT
>TRBD2|TRBJ2-1|TRBV28|NA
CASSTSLGIAGAYRAYNEQFF
TGTGCCAGCAGTACCTCTCTCGGGATAGCGGGGGCTTACAGGGCCTACAATGAGCAGTTCTTC
>TRBD1|TRBJ1-5|TRBV27|NA
CASSSRDSQYSNQPQHF
TGTGCCAGCAGTTCCAGGGACAGCCAATATAGCAATCAGCCCCAGCATTTT
>NA|TRBJ1-2|TRBV5-4|many
CASSLSARGDYGYTF
TGTGCCAGCAGCTTGTCAGCCAGGGGAGACTATGGCTACACCTTC
>TRBD1|TRBJ1-2|TRBV7-9|few
CASSIRDRGTTF
TGTGCCAGCAGCATAAGGGACAGGGGGACGACCTTC
>NA|TRBJ2-2|TRBV5-1|NA
CASARESNTGELFF
TGCGCCAGCGCCCGAGAATCGAACACCGGGGAGCTGTTTTTT
>NA|TRBJ2-7|TRBV4-3|few
CASSMGLVNEYEQYF
TGCGCCAGCTCCATGGGGCTAGTCAACGAGTACGAGCAGTACTTC
>TRBD2|TRBJ2-3|TRBV12-3/TRBV12-4|few
CASARTSGVHDTQYF
TGTGCCAGCGCTCGGACTAGCGGGGTTCACGATACGCAGTATTTT